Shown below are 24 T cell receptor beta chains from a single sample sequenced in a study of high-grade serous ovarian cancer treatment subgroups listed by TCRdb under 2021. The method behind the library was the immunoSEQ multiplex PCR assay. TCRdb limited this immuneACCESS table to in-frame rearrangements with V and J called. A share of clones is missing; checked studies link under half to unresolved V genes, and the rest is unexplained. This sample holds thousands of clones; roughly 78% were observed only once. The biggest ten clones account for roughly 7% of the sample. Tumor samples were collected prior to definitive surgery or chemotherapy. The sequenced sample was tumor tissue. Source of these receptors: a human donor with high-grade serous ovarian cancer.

CDR3 bases: TGTGCCAGCAGTTACTCTCCAAGCTACGAGCAGTACTTC. Translation gives CASSYSPSYEQYF. This sequence joins TRBV6-5 and TRBJ2-5; D not resolved. The DNA end lines up better with TRBJ2-7; the J call may be wrong. Germline CDR1 and CDR2: MNHEY and SVGAGI. The CDR3 sequence is 13 residues long.

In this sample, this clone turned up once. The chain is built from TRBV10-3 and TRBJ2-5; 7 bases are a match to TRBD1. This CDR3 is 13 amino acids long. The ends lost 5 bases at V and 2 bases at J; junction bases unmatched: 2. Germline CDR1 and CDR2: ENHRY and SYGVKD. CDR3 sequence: CAISMDRQETQYF. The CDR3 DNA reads TGTGCCATCAGTATGGACAGGCAAGAGACCCAGTACTTC.

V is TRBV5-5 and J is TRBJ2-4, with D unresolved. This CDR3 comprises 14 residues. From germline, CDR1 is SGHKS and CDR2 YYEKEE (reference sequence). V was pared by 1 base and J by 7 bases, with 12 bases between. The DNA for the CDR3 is TGTGCCAGCAGCTTGACAGTGCCAAATAACATTCAGTACTTC. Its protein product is CASSLTVPNNIQYF.

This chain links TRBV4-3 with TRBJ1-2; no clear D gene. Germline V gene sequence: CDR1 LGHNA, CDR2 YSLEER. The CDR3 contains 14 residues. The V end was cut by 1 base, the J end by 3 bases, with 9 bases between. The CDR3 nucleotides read TGCGCCAGCAGCCAAGCAAGGGCGGACTATGGCTACACCTTC. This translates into CASSQARADYGYTF.

The CDR3 nucleotides are TGTGCCAGCTCCCCGGGACAAGCGTTCTTTGCTGAAGCTTTCTTT. It is translated as CASSPGQAFFAEAFF. The rearrangement joins TRBV18 to TRBJ1-1; D may be TRBD1 (6 bases). V was cut by 6 bases and J by 6 bases, with 20 bases left in between. The CDR3 runs 15 residues. Germline V CDR1 and CDR2: KGHSH, LQKENI.

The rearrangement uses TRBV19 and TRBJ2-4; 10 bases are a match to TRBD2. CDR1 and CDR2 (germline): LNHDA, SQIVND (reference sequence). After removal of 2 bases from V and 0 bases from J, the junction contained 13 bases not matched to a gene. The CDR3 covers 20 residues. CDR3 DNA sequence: TGTGCCAGTAGTATAACGAGGGGGCCAGCGGGAGGGATAGCCAAAAACATTCAGTACTTC. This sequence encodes CASSITRGPAGGIAKNIQYF.

The CDR3 DNA follows: TGTGCCATAGGTCTTAGCAATCAGCCCCAGCATTTT. Residues: CAIGLSNQPQHF. The chain combines TRBV28 with TRBJ1-5; D gene unclear. The CDR3 totals 12 residues. Germline CDR1 MDHEN, CDR2 SYDVKM. With 10 bases removed from V and 0 bases from J, the gap between germline ends came to 7 bases.

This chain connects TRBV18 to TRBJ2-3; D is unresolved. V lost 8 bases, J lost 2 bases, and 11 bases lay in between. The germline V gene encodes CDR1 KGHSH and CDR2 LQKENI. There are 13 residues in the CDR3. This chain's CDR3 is CASPRSLTDTQYF. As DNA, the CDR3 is TGTGCCAGCCCCCGATCTCTCACAGATACGCAGTATTTT.

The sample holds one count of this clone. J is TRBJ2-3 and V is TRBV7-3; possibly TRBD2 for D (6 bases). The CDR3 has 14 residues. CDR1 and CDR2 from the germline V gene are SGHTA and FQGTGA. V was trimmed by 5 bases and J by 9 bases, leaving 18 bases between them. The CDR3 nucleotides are TGTGCCAGCAGCCCCGGGACTTTAAAACACACGCAGTATTTT. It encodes CASSPGTLKHTQYF.

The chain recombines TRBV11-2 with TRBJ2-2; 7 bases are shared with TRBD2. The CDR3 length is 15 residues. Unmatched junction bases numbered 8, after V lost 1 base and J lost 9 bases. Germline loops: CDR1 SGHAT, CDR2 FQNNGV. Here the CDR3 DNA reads TGTGCCAGCAGCTTAGGGGCTAGCGGACCGCGGGAGCTGTTTTTT. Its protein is CASSLGASGPRELFF.

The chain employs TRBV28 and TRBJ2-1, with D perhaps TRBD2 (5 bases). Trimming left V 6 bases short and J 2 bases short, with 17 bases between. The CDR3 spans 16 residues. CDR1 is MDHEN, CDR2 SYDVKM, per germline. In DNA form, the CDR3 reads TGTGCCAGCAGACCAACCGTCGGGGTCACCTACAATGAGCAGTTCTTC. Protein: CASRPTVGVTYNEQFF.

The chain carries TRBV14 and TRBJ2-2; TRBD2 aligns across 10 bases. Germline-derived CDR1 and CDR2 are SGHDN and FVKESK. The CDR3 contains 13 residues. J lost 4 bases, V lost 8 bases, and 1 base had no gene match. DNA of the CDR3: TGTGCCAGCCGGACTAGCGGCACCGGGGAGCTGTTTTTT. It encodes CASRTSGTGELFF.

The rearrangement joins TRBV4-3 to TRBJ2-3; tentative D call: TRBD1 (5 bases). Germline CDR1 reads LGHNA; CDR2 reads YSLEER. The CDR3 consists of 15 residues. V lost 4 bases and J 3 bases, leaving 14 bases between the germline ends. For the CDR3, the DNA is TGCGCCAGCAGCCCGACAGTGTTTGGAACAGATACGCAGTATTTT. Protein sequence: CASSPTVFGTDTQYF.

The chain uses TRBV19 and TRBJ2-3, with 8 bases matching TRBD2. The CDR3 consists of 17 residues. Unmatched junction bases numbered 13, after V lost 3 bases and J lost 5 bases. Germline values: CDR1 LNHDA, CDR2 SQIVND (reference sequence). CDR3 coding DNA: TGTGCCAGTAGTATTTCATTACTAGCGGCCGGGGAAGATACGCAGTATTTT. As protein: CASSISLLAAGEDTQYF. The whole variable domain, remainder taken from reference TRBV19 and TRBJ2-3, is DGGITQSPKYLFRKEGQNVTLSCEQNLNHDAMYWYRQDPGQGLRLIYYSQIVNDFQKGDIAEGYSVSREKKESFPLTVTSAQKNPTAFYLCASSISLLAAGEDTQYFGPGTRLTVL.

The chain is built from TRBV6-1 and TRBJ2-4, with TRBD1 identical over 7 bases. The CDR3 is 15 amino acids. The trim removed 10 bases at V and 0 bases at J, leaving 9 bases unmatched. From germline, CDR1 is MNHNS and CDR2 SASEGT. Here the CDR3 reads CAIRDSLIAKNIQYF. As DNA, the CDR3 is TGTGCCATCAGGGACAGTCTAATAGCCAAAAACATTCAGTACTTC.

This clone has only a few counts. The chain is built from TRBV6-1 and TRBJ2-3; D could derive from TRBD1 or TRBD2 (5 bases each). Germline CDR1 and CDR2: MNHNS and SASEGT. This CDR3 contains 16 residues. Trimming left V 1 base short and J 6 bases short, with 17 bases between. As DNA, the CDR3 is TGTGCCAGCAGTGAAGTGCAGGGCGTAAAGCGGGATACGCAGTATTTT. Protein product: CASSEVQGVKRDTQYF.

The CDR3 bases are TGCGCCAGCAGCCGTACCACAGGGGGAAACACCATATATTTT. It specifies CASSRTTGGNTIYF. The chain has TRBV5-1 and TRBJ1-3; weak D call: TRBD1 (6 bases). The CDR3 runs to 14 residues. Deletions cut 4 bases from V and 4 bases from J, with 12 bases between. Germline V gives CDR1 SGHRS, CDR2 YFSETQ.

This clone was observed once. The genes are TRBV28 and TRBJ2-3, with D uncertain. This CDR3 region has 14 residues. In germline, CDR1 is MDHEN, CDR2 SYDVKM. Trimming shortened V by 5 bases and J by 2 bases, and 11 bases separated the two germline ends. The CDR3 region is CASSLPGPTDTQYF. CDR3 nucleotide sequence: TGTGCCAGCAGTCTCCCCGGTCCCACAGATACGCAGTATTTT. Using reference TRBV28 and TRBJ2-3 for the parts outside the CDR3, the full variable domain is DVKVTQSSRYLVKRTGEKVFLECVQDMDHENMFWYRQDPGLGLRLIYFSYDVKMKEKGDIPEGYSVSREKKERFSLILESASTNQTSMYLCASSLPGPTDTQYFGPGTRLTVL.

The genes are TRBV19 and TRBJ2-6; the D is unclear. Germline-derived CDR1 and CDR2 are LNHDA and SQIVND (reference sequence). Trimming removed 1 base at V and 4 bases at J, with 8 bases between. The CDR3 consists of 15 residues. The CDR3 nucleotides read TGTGCCAGTAGTATAGGTGGAGCCGGGGCCAACGTCCTGACTTTC. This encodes CASSIGGAGANVLTF. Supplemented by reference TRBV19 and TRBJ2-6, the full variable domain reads DGGITQSPKYLFRKEGQNVTLSCEQNLNHDAMYWYRQDPGQGLRLIYYSQIVNDFQKGDIAEGYSVSREKKESFPLTVTSAQKNPTAFYLCASSIGGAGANVLTFGAGSRLTVL.

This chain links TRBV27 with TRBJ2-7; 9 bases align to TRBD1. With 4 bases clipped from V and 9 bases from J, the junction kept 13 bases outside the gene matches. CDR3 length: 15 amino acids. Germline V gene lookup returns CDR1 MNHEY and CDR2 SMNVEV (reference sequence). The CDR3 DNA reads TGTGCCAGCAGTTCCCCTGACAGGGGGACGTGGGGGCAGTACTTC. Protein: CASSSPDRGTWGQYF.

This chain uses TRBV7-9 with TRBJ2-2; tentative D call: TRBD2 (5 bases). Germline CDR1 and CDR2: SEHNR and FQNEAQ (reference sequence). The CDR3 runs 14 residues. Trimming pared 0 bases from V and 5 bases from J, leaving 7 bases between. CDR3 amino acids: CASSLARETGELFF. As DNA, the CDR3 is TGTGCCAGCAGCTTAGCCCGGGAAACCGGGGAGCTGTTTTTT.

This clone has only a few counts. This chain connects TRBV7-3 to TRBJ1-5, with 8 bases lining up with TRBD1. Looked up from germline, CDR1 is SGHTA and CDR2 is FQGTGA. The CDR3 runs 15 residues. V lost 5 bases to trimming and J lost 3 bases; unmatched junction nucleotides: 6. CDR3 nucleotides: TGTGCCAGCAGCGAGGACAGGGCCGTCAATCAGCCCCAGCATTTT. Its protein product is CASSEDRAVNQPQHF.

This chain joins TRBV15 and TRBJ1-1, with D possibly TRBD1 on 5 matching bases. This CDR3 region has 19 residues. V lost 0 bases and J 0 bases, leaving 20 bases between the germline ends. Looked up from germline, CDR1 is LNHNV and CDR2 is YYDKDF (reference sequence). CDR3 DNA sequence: TGTGCCACCAGCAGAGATTCTTGGGGGAGGGGTGGGTTGAACACTGAAGCTTTCTTT. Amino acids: CATSRDSWGRGGLNTEAFF.

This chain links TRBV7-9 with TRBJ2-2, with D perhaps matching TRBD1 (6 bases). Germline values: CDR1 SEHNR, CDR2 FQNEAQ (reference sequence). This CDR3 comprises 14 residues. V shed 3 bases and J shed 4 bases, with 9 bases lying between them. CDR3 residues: CASSFIRGTGELFF. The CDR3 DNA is TGTGCCAGCAGCTTCATCAGGGGCACCGGGGAGCTGTTTTTT.